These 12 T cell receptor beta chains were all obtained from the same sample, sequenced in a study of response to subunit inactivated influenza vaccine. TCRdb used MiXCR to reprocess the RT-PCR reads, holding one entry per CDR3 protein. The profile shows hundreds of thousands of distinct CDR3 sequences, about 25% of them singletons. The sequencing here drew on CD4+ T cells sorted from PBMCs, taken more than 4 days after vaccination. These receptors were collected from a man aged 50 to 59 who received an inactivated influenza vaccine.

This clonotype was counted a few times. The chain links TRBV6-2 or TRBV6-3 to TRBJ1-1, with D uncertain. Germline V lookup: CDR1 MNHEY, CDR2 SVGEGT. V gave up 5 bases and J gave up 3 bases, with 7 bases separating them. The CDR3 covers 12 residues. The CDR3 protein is CASSMPHTEAFF. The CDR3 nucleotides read TGTGCCAGCAGTATGCCCCACACTGAAGCTTTCTTT.

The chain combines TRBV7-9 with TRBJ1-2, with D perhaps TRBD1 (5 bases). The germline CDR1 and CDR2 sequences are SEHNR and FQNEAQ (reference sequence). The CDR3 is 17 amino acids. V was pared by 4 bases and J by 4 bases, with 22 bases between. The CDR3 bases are TGTGCCAGCAGCTCCACTGGGACCACAGCGAGAGGCTATGGCTACACCTTC. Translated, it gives CASSSTGTTARGYGYTF.

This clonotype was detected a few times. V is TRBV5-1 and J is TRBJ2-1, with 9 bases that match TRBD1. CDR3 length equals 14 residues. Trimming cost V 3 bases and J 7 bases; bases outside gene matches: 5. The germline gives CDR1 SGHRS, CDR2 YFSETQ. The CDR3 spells CASSWTGAGNEQFF. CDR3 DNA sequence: TGCGCCAGCAGCTGGACAGGGGCGGGGAATGAGCAGTTCTTC.

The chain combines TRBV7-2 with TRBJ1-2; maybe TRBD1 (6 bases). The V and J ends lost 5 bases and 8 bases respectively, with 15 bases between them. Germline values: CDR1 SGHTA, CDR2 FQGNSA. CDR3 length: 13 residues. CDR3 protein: CASSIDRIRGYTF. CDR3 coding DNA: TGTGCCAGCAGCATCGACAGGATTCGGGGCTACACCTTC.

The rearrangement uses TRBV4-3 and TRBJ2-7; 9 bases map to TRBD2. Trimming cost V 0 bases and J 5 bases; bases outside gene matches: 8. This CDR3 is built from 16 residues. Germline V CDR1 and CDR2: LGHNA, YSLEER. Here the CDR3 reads CASSQEGPSGIHEQYF. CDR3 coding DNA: TGCGCCAGCAGCCAAGAGGGACCTAGCGGGATCCACGAGCAGTACTTC.

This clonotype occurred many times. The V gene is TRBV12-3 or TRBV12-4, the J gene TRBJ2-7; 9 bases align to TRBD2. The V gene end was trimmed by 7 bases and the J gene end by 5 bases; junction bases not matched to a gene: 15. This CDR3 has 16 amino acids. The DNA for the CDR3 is TGTGCCAGCACCCATAGCGGGGGTAACGGGAGGGACGAGCAGTACTTC. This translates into CASTHSGGNGRDEQYF.

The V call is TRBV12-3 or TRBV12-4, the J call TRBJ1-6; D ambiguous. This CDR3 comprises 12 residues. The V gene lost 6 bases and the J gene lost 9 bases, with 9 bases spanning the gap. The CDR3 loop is CASRLTVSPLHF. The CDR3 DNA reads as TGTGCCAGCAGGCTGACGGTTTCACCCCTCCACTTT.

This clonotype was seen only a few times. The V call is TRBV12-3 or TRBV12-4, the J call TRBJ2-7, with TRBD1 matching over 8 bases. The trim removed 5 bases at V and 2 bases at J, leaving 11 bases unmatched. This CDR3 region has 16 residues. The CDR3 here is CASSDGQGRIAYEQYF. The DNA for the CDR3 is TGTGCCAGCAGTGATGGACAGGGAAGAATCGCCTACGAGCAGTACTTC.

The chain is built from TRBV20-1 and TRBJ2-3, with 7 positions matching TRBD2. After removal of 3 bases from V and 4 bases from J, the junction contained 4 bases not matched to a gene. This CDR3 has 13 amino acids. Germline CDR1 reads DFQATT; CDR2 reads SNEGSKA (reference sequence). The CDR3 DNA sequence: TGCAGTGCTAGGTGGGAGGGCCCAGATACGCAGTATTTT. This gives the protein CSARWEGPDTQYF.

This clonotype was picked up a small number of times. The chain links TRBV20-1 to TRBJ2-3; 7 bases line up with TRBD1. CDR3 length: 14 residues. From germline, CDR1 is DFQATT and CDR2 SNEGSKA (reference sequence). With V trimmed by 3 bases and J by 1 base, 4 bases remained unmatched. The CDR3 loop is CSASKGAGTDTQYF. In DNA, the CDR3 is TGCAGTGCTAGTAAGGGGGCTGGCACAGATACGCAGTATTTT.

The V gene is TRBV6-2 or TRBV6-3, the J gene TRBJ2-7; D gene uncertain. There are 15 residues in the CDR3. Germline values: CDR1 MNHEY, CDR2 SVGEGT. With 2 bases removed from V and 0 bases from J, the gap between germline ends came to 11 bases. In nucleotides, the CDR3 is TGTGCCAGCAGTTACGAACTGTTGGGCTCCTACGAGCAGTACTTC. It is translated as CASSYELLGSYEQYF.

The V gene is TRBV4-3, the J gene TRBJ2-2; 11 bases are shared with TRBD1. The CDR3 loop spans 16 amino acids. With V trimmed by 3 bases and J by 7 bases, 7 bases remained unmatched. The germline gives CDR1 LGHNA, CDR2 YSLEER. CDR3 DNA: TGCGCCAGCAGCCAGCGGACAGGGGGCAAGGTCGGGGAGCTGTTTTTT. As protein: CASSQRTGGKVGELFF.